The 9 T cell receptor beta chains below were found in one sample sequenced in a study of cytomegalovirus exposure and HLA in healthy donors. PCR used 60 Vbeta primers and 13 Jbeta primers. The table came from immunoSEQ multiplex PCR; TCRdb's copy has only in-frame clones and leaves some out. The sample carries some 170,000 clones, approximately 80% recorded once. The sequenced sample was PBMCs. These receptors originate from a man aged 25 to 40 in good health and CMV-seronegative.

As for this clone: Other DNA sequences in the same sample also yield this CDR3. The J gene is TRBJ1-5, the V gene TRBV9; D unclear. Trimming removed 0 bases from V and 4 bases from J, with 5 bases in between. The germline gives CDR1 SGDLS, CDR2 YYNGEE. This CDR3 has 13 residues. The CDR3 DNA reads TGTGCCAGCAGCGTAGCGGGGAATCAGCCCCAGCATTTT. Protein: CASSVAGNQPQHF.

The chain uses TRBV2 and TRBJ1-2; TRBD1 matches at 7 bases. There are 10 residues in the CDR3. Germline loops: CDR1 SNHLY, CDR2 FYNNEI. The ends lost 10 bases at V and 7 bases at J; junction bases unmatched: 3. The CDR3 sequence is CATRQGGYTF. For the CDR3, the DNA is TGTGCCACCCGACAGGGTGGCTACACCTTC.

The chain couples TRBV6-5 to TRBJ2-5; 8 bases are a match to TRBD2. The CDR3 spans 13 residues. CDR1 and CDR2 (germline): MNHEY, SVGAGI. V was pared by 11 bases and J by 4 bases, with 9 bases of the junction left unmatched. CDR3 sequence: CAAARGGAETQYF. The CDR3 DNA is TGTGCCGCGGCACGGGGGGGCGCAGAGACCCAGTACTTC.

This chain joins TRBV5-5 and TRBJ2-7; a weak D match, TRBD1 (7 bases). The ends were cut back, 1 base at V and 9 bases at J, with 14 bases in the middle. CDR1 and CDR2 from the germline V gene are SGHKS and YYEKEE (reference sequence). CDR3 length: 13 amino acids. As DNA, the CDR3 is TGTGCCAGCAGCTTGCGGCAGGGGGGAGCGCAGTACTTC. It specifies CASSLRQGGAQYF. Based on the CDR3 plus reference TRBV5-5 and TRBJ2-7, the full variable domain is DAGVTQSPTHLIKTRGQQVTLRCSPISGHKSVSWYQQVLGQGPQFIFQYYEKEERGRGNFPDRFSARQFPNYSSELNVNALLLGDSALYLCASSLRQGGAQYFGPGTRLTVT.

This rearrangement joins TRBV5-1 to TRBJ1-2; TRBD1 matches at 10 bases. The CDR3 totals 18 residues. Germline V CDR1 and CDR2: SGHRS, YFSETQ. Losses at the gene ends were 4 bases for V and 0 bases for J; bases not matched to a gene: 12. Here the CDR3 DNA reads TGCGCCAGCAGCCGTAGTGGCGACAGGGGGCCTTCTAACTATGGCTACACCTTC. This gives the protein CASSRSGDRGPSNYGYTF.

The chain couples TRBV5-6 to TRBJ1-2, with TRBD1 as a possible D gene (5 bases). The CDR3 loop spans 14 amino acids. Trimming took off 4 bases at V and 3 bases at J, with 13 bases between the two ends. The germline V gene has CDR1 SGHDT and CDR2 YYEEEE. The CDR3 is CASSPLVGDYGYTF. For the CDR3, the DNA is TGTGCCAGCAGCCCGCTGGTAGGGGACTATGGCTACACCTTC.

V is TRBV7-6 and J is TRBJ1-5; 10 nucleotides agree with TRBD1. Trimming at V came to 5 bases and at J to 6 bases, leaving 13 bases not matched to a gene. The germline V gene has CDR1 SGHVS and CDR2 FNYEAQ. CDR3 length equals 17 residues. CDR3 bases: TGTGCCAGCAGCCCCACCGGGACAGGGGCACCCACTCAGCCCCAGCATTTT. It is translated as CASSPTGTGAPTQPQHF.

This rearrangement joins TRBV6-5 to TRBJ1-2; D is unresolved. This CDR3 has 14 amino acids. V shed 0 bases and J shed 7 bases, with 12 bases lying between them. CDR1 is MNHEY, CDR2 SVGAGI, per germline. CDR3 DNA sequence: TGTGCCAGCAGTTACTCGGACGGGGAGGGTGGCTACACCTTC. Its protein product is CASSYSDGEGGYTF.

The CDR3 sequence: CATRLNTEAFF. The CDR3 coding sequence is TGTGCCACCCGGTTGAACACTGAAGCTTTCTTT. J is TRBJ1-1 and V is TRBV2; D is ambiguous. Germline CDR1 and CDR2: SNHLY and FYNNEI. This CDR3 comprises 11 residues. Trimming shortened V by 10 bases and J by 0 bases, and 6 bases separated the two germline ends.